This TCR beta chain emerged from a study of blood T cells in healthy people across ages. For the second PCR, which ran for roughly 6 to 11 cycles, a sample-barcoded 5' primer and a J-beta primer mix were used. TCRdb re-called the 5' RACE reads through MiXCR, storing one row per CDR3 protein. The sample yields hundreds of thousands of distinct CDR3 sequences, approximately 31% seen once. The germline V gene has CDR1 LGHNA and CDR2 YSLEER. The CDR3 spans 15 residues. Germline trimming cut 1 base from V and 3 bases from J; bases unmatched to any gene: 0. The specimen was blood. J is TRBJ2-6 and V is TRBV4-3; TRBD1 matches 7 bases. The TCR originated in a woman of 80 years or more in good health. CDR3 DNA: TGCGCCAGCAGCCAAGGGACAGGTGGGGCCAACGTCCTGACTTTC. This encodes CASSQGTGGANVLTF.